The 20 T cell receptor beta chains listed next were all sequenced from one sample in a study of CD8 T cells in Susac syndrome. The RNA, about 0.5 to 1 ug, was put through reverse transcription using random hexamers. TCRdb called the immunoSEQ multiplex PCR reads again in MiXCR, with one record for every CDR3 protein. Of around 170,000 distinct CDR3 sequences listed, approximately 95% are singletons. Material: CD8+ T cells from PBMCs. These receptors all come from a human donor with Susac syndrome.

This chain joins TRBV18 and TRBJ2-3, with D perhaps TRBD1 (6 bases). Trimming left V 6 bases short and J 1 base short, with 14 bases between. The germline CDR1 and CDR2 sequences are KGHSH and LQKENI. CDR3 length equals 15 residues. CDR3: CASSPTGWGTDTQYF. The CDR3 coding sequence is TGTGCCAGCTCGCCTACAGGGTGGGGCACAGATACGCAGTATTTT.

The chain carries TRBV14 and TRBJ2-1, with D possibly being TRBD2 (6 bases). Per germline, CDR1 SGHDN and CDR2 FVKESK. The CDR3 runs to 17 residues. V dropped 2 bases and J dropped 6 bases, with 20 bases sitting between them. The CDR3 nucleotides are TGTGCCAGCAGCCAACGAACACCTACTAGCTATTCCAATGAGCAGTTCTTC. Protein: CASSQRTPTSYSNEQFF.

This chain links TRBV20-1 with TRBJ1-5; no reliable D call. With 3 bases removed from V and 0 bases from J, the gap between germline ends came to 9 bases. This CDR3 is built from 14 residues. CDR1 and CDR2 from the germline V gene are DFQATT and SNEGSKA (reference sequence). The CDR3 region is CSAREPYSNQPQHF. The DNA of the CDR3 is TGCAGTGCTAGGGAACCCTATAGCAATCAGCCCCAGCATTTT.

Only a few counts were recorded for this clonotype. This chain uses TRBV24-1 with TRBJ2-2; 8 bases map to TRBD1. With 7 bases clipped from V and 1 base from J, the junction kept 1 base outside the gene matches. Germline CDR1 KGHDR, CDR2 SFDVKD. The CDR3 has 14 amino acids. For the CDR3, the DNA is TGTGCCACCAGAGGGACAGGGAACACCGGGGAGCTGTTTTTT. Its protein product is CATRGTGNTGELFF.

This clonotype was recorded a few times. J is TRBJ2-3 and V is TRBV11-2; 10 bases line up with TRBD2. Trimming at V came to 2 bases and at J to 1 base, leaving 0 bases not matched to a gene. The germline V gene has CDR1 SGHAT and CDR2 FQNNGV. This CDR3 has 15 residues. The CDR3 coding sequence is TGTGCCAGCAGCTTACTAGCGGGGGGCACAGATACGCAGTATTTT. This sequence encodes CASSLLAGGTDTQYF.

The V and J genes are TRBV19 and TRBJ2-1, with D perhaps matching TRBD1 or TRBD2 (7 bases each). Trimming took off 4 bases at V and 3 bases at J, with 16 bases between the two ends. This CDR3 has 16 residues. From germline, CDR1 is LNHDA and CDR2 SQIVND (reference sequence). The CDR3 is CASSTRGTANYNEQFF. The CDR3 DNA is TGTGCCAGTAGTACGCGGGGGACAGCCAACTACAATGAGCAGTTCTTC.

The chain joins TRBV2 to TRBJ1-5; the D is unclear. The CDR3 runs to 13 residues. CDR1 and CDR2 from the germline V gene are SNHLY and FYNNEI. V dropped 2 bases and J dropped 4 bases, with 6 bases sitting between them. The CDR3: CASSEMGNQPQHF. CDR3 DNA: TGTGCCAGCAGTGAAATGGGAAATCAGCCCCAGCATTTT.

The chain employs TRBV5-1 and TRBJ2-1, with D perhaps TRBD1 (5 bases). CDR1 is SGHRS and CDR2 is YFSETQ in the germline V gene. The CDR3 runs to 16 residues. V was pared by 4 bases and J by 6 bases, with 20 bases between. CDR3 coding DNA: TGCGCCAGCAGCCAATTGGATAGGGGCCCGGCCAATGAGCAGTTCTTC. This codes for CASSQLDRGPANEQFF.

In its sample, this clonotype was seen a few times. V usage is TRBV27 and J usage is TRBJ2-1; D may correspond to TRBD1 or TRBD2 (5 bases each). This CDR3 contains 13 residues. Trimming cost V 3 bases and J 2 bases, with 5 bases left between them. Germline assignment: CDR1 MNHEY and CDR2 SMNVEV (reference sequence). CDR3 sequence reads: CASSLGAYNEQFF. CDR3 DNA sequence: TGTGCCAGCAGTTTGGGGGCCTACAATGAGCAGTTCTTC.

The chain joins TRBV6-2 or TRBV6-3 to TRBJ2-7, with a tentative D call TRBD1 (6 bases). Looked up from germline, CDR1 is MNHEY and CDR2 is SVGEGT. The germline V and J ends were trimmed by 8 bases and 3 bases, with 14 bases remaining between them. The CDR3 covers 13 residues. CDR3 sequence reads: CASQRQDLYEQYF. In DNA form, the CDR3 reads TGTGCCAGCCAAAGACAGGACCTCTACGAGCAGTACTTC.

The gene calls are TRBV20-1 and TRBJ2-5; D remains unclear. The germline V gene has CDR1 DFQATT and CDR2 SNEGSKA (reference sequence). V shed 0 bases and J shed 2 bases, with 10 bases lying between them. CDR3 length: 14 residues. CDR3: CSARDLLKQETQYF. The CDR3, as DNA: TGCAGTGCTAGAGACCTACTAAAACAAGAGACCCAGTACTTC.

The V and J genes are TRBV9 and TRBJ1-2; TRBD1 aligns across 7 bases. The ends lost 0 bases at V and 5 bases at J; junction bases unmatched: 7. Germline loops: CDR1 SGDLS, CDR2 YYNGEE. The CDR3 consists of 15 residues. CDR3 coding DNA: TGTGCCAGCAGCGTAGGGGACAGTTCAAATTATGGCTACACCTTC. It translates to CASSVGDSSNYGYTF. Supplemented by reference TRBV9 and TRBJ1-2, the full variable domain reads DSGVTQTPKHLITATGQRVTLRCSPRSGDLSVYWYQQSLDQGLQFLIQYYNGEERAKGNILERFSAQQFPDLHSELNLSSLELGDSALYFCASSVGDSSNYGYTFGSGTRLTVV.

This sequence joins TRBV20-1 and TRBJ2-7; D is undetermined. CDR1 DFQATT and CDR2 SNEGSKA come from the germline V gene (reference sequence). This CDR3 contains 13 residues. Trimming shortened V by 0 bases and J by 3 bases, and 9 bases separated the two germline ends. As DNA, the CDR3 is TGCAGTGCTAGAGAAGGTTTGGACTACGAGCAGTACTTC. Translating it yields CSAREGLDYEQYF.

V and J are TRBV19 and TRBJ2-7; 9 bases fit TRBD1. J gave up 3 bases and V 5 bases, and 5 bases lay outside the gene matches. Germline CDR1 and CDR2: LNHDA and SQIVND (reference sequence). This CDR3 comprises 14 residues. The CDR3 reads CASSGGQGLYEQYF. CDR3 nucleotides: TGTGCCAGTAGTGGGGGACAGGGTCTCTACGAGCAGTACTTC.

This chain links TRBV7-9 with TRBJ2-3; maybe TRBD2 (5 bases). The CDR3 sequence is 14 residues long. Germline-derived CDR1 and CDR2 are SEHNR and FQNEAQ (reference sequence). V was pared by 3 bases and J by 7 bases, with 14 bases between. For the CDR3, the DNA is TGTGCCAGCAGCTTGGGAGAAAGGGCCAATACGCAGTATTTT. Protein product: CASSLGERANTQYF.

The chain links TRBV12-3 or TRBV12-4 to TRBJ2-6, with TRBD2 as a possible D gene (5 bases). The CDR3 has 13 amino acids. Trimming shortened V by 8 bases and J by 7 bases, and 12 bases separated the two germline ends. The CDR3 DNA reads TGTGCCAGCGGCCGGACTCCTGCCAACGTCCTGACTTTC. It translates to CASGRTPANVLTF.

V and J are TRBV29-1 and TRBJ2-1; D not certain. Germline V gene lookup returns CDR1 SQVTM and CDR2 ANQGSEA. There are 13 residues in the CDR3. Trimming took 3 bases from V and 7 from J, leaving 13 bases between them. CDR3 residues: CSVEVATRNEQFF. The CDR3 coding sequence is TGCAGCGTTGAGGTGGCTACACGGAATGAGCAGTTCTTC.

The chain couples TRBV20-1 to TRBJ2-5; 9 nucleotides agree with TRBD2. Trimming cost V 3 bases and J 5 bases; bases outside gene matches: 7. Germline values: CDR1 DFQATT, CDR2 SNEGSKA (reference sequence). The CDR3 contains 14 residues. In nucleotides, the CDR3 is TGCAGTGCTAGCCGAGCGGGAGGCCGTGAGACCCAGTACTTC. Translated, it gives CSASRAGGRETQYF.

This clonotype was picked up one time. The genes are TRBV14 and TRBJ1-4; D is unclear. Trimming removed 4 bases from V and 6 bases from J, with 6 bases in between. Germline V gene sequence: CDR1 SGHDN, CDR2 FVKESK. CDR3 length: 12 residues. This CDR3 is CASSLGHEKLFF. The CDR3 region has the DNA TGTGCCAGCAGCCTTGGGCATGAAAAACTGTTTTTT.

The chain joins TRBV7-9 to TRBJ2-1; 7 nucleotides agree with TRBD2. CDR3 length: 14 residues. CDR1 is SEHNR, CDR2 FQNEAQ, per germline (reference sequence). The junction had 4 bases not matched to a gene; V was cut back by 5 bases and J by 3 bases. The CDR3 spells CASSPSGLYNEQFF. In nucleotides, the CDR3 is TGTGCCAGCAGCCCTAGCGGCCTCTACAATGAGCAGTTCTTC.